These 31 T cell receptor beta chains were all obtained from the same sample, sequenced in a study of beta chain features in type 1 diabetes. The antigens of these receptors remain unknown. General study results and limits: Type 1 diabetes patients had TCRB CDR3s that were shorter (moderately but significantly so) in all four CD4+ subsets.

Expressed TCRB transcripts were sequenced because the isolated RNA had all been reverse transcribed beforehand. Produced via immunoSEQ multiplex PCR; TCRdb's table is partial and in-frame only. The data hold around 250,000 clones, with 20% observed a single time. The source material was naive CD4+ T cells from blood. These receptors all come from a woman aged 40 to 50 with type 1 diabetes.

The table lists this clone with a few counts. The chain uses TRBV7-2 and TRBJ2-7, with TRBD2 matching over 8 bases. Germline V lookup: CDR1 SGHTA, CDR2 FQGNSA. This CDR3 is built from 15 residues. J was trimmed by 6 bases and V by 5 bases; bases with no gene match: 12. The CDR3 protein is CASSQAWTSIIEQYF. DNA for the CDR3: TGTGCCAGCAGCCAGGCCTGGACTAGCATCATCGAGCAGTACTTC.

The rearrangement joins TRBV7-9 to TRBJ2-1; D gene uncertain. Trimming cost V 2 bases and J 10 bases, with 12 bases left between them. The CDR3 length is 13 residues. From germline, CDR1 is SEHNR and CDR2 FQNEAQ (reference sequence). The chain's CDR3 is CASSLYGIEEQFF. The CDR3 DNA is TGTGCCAGCAGCTTATACGGTATCGAGGAGCAGTTCTTC. The full variable domain, in which reference TRBV7-9 and TRBJ2-1 provide the parts outside the CDR3, is DTGVSQNPRHKITKRGQNVTFRCDPISEHNRLYWYRQTLGQGPEFLTYFQNEAQLEKSRLLSDRFSAERPKGSFSTLEIQRTEQGDSAMYLCASSLYGIEEQFFGPGTRLTVL.

The table lists this clone with a few counts. J is TRBJ2-1 and V is TRBV5-1; 7 bases match TRBD2. Germline-derived CDR1 and CDR2 are SGHRS and YFSETQ. V was clipped by 0 bases and J by 2 bases; unmatched bases: 2. The CDR3 runs 15 residues. CDR3 region: CASSLVAGPYNEQFF. The CDR3 region has the DNA TGCGCCAGCAGCTTGGTAGCGGGTCCCTACAATGAGCAGTTCTTC.

The V call is TRBV28, the J call TRBJ2-3; 9 bases agree with TRBD2. Germline CDR1 and CDR2: MDHEN and SYDVKM. V was clipped by 3 bases and J by 10 bases; unmatched bases: 8. This CDR3 has 14 residues. The CDR3 DNA is TGTGCCAGCAGTTTTGTAGCGGGAGTTGGGGCGCAGTATTTT. This sequence encodes CASSFVAGVGAQYF.

This clone was counted only a few times. The chain links TRBV4-1 to TRBJ1-2; 9 bases align to TRBD1. This CDR3 contains 18 residues. Germline V gene sequence: CDR1 MGHRA, CDR2 YSYEKL. J was trimmed by 4 bases and V by 1 base; bases with no gene match: 13. The CDR3 DNA reads as TGCGCCAGCAGCCAAGTGGGGACAGGGTGGGAGAAGAGCTATGGCTACACCTTC. Translation: CASSQVGTGWEKSYGYTF.

This clone appeared a few times. J is TRBJ1-1 and V is TRBV20-1; D unclear. This CDR3 region has 11 residues. The V gene lost 2 bases and the J gene lost 7 bases, with 8 bases spanning the gap. Germline V CDR1 and CDR2: DFQATT, SNEGSKA (reference sequence). The CDR3 sequence is CSARPGGEAFF. In DNA form, the CDR3 reads TGCAGTGCTAGACCTGGAGGTGAAGCTTTCTTT.

This chain links TRBV2 with TRBJ2-2; possibly TRBD1 for D (6 bases). The length of the CDR3 is 14 residues. In germline, CDR1 is SNHLY, CDR2 FYNNEI. V lost 8 bases and J 9 bases, leaving 19 bases between the germline ends. The CDR3 loop is CASQGAVQGWELFF. In nucleotides, the CDR3 is TGTGCCAGCCAAGGGGCGGTCCAGGGGTGGGAGCTGTTTTTT.

This chain connects TRBV2 to TRBJ2-3; D might be TRBD2 (6 bases). The V end was cut by 4 bases, the J end by 3 bases, with 14 bases between. CDR3 length: 15 amino acids. Germline-derived CDR1 and CDR2 are SNHLY and FYNNEI. CDR3 nucleotide sequence: TGTGCCAGCAGTGCCCCCGGGACTCTGACAGATACGCAGTATTTT. Translating gives CASSAPGTLTDTQYF.

This chain links TRBV9 with TRBJ2-7; TRBD1 agrees at 9 bases. The CDR3 extends over 14 amino acids. J lost 6 bases, V lost 5 bases, and 9 bases had no gene match. Germline V gene data show CDR1 as SGDLS and CDR2 as YYNGEE. CDR3 in DNA: TGTGCCAGCAGTCTGGGGGGACAGGGCTTCGAGCAGTACTTC. This encodes CASSLGGQGFEQYF.

The V gene is TRBV11-3, the J gene TRBJ2-5, with D possibly TRBD2 on 5 matching bases. The CDR3 sequence is 15 residues long. CDR1 SGHNT and CDR2 YENEEA come from the germline V gene. Trimming shortened V by 5 bases and J by 2 bases, and 15 bases separated the two germline ends. The CDR3 loop is CASSPGRGRQETQYF. The CDR3 DNA follows: TGTGCCAGCAGCCCCGGTCGGGGAAGGCAAGAGACCCAGTACTTC.

This rearrangement joins TRBV28 to TRBJ1-1; possibly TRBD1 for D (5 bases). CDR1 and CDR2 from the germline V gene are MDHEN and SYDVKM. This CDR3 is built from 12 residues. Trimming pared 8 bases from V and 1 base from J, leaving 8 bases between. CDR3 DNA: TGTGCCAGCGGACACCGGAACACTGAAGCTTTCTTT. Translated: CASGHRNTEAFF.

This clone was counted only a few times. This rearrangement joins TRBV30 to TRBJ1-4; the D gene is possibly TRBD1 (5 bases). The V gene's germline CDR1 is GTSNPN and CDR2 SVGIG (reference sequence). The V and J ends lost 4 bases and 0 bases respectively, with 9 bases between them. The CDR3 has 14 residues. The CDR3 is CAWTGGTTNEKLFF. In nucleotides, the CDR3 is TGTGCCTGGACGGGGGGAACAACTAATGAAAAACTGTTTTTT.

This chain uses TRBV14 with TRBJ2-7; D is unclear. Germline V gene data show CDR1 as SGHDN and CDR2 as FVKESK. The CDR3 sequence is 15 residues long. With 0 bases removed from V and 0 bases from J, the gap between germline ends came to 9 bases. The CDR3 DNA is TGTGCCAGCAGCCAAGATATAGCTCGCTCCTACGAGCAGTACTTC. Amino acid sequence: CASSQDIARSYEQYF. The variable domain in full, completed from reference TRBV14 and TRBJ2-7, reads EAGVTQFPSHSVIEKGQTVTLRCDPISGHDNLYWYRRVMGKEIKFLLHFVKESKQDESGMPNNRFLAERTGGTYSTLKVQPAELEDSGVYFCASSQDIARSYEQYFGPGTRLTVT.

This clone showed up just a few times. The rearrangement links TRBV29-1 to TRBJ2-7; D perhaps matches TRBD2 (6 bases). CDR1 is SQVTM and CDR2 is ANQGSEA in the germline V gene. V lost 6 bases, J lost 0 bases, and 6 bases lay in between. This CDR3 has 11 residues. This CDR3 is CSVLASYEQYF. DNA for the CDR3: TGCAGCGTACTAGCCTCCTACGAGCAGTACTTC.

A few counts support this clone. This chain joins TRBV7-3 and TRBJ1-2; D uncertain. Germline loops: CDR1 SGHTA, CDR2 FQGTGA. CDR3 size: 13 residues. V was shortened by 5 bases and J by 2 bases, with 9 bases between the two germline ends. The CDR3: CASSPGPNYGYTF. The CDR3 bases are TGTGCCAGCAGCCCCGGTCCCAACTATGGCTACACCTTC.

This clone was found a few times. This chain connects TRBV5-1 to TRBJ2-5; perhaps TRBD1 as D (6 bases). Between the trimmed V and J ends, which lost 3 bases and 5 bases, there was a span of 14 bases. In germline, CDR1 is SGHRS, CDR2 YFSETQ. The CDR3 loop spans 14 amino acids. The CDR3 DNA follows: TGCGCCAGCAGCTCAAGAGGGCAGGGGGAGACCCAGTACTTC. It codes for CASSSRGQGETQYF.

This chain links TRBV29-1 with TRBJ2-1, with 8 bases that match TRBD2. Per germline, CDR1 SQVTM and CDR2 ANQGSEA. V shed 4 bases and J 7 bases; nucleotides not matched to a gene: 12. The CDR3 is 15 residues long. The CDR3 spells CSVAQRLAYWNEQFF. The CDR3 DNA follows: TGCAGCGTTGCGCAGAGACTAGCGTATTGGAATGAGCAGTTCTTC.

The chain couples TRBV7-9 to TRBJ1-2, with TRBD1 matching 7 bases. The CDR3 is 14 residues long. Germline lookup yields CDR1 SEHNR and CDR2 FQNEAQ (reference sequence). V lost 4 bases and J lost 4; bases outside the gene matches: 6. The CDR3 bases are TGTGCCAGCAGCTCGACCACAGGGGCCTATGGCTACACCTTC. Protein product: CASSSTTGAYGYTF. The full variable domain, completed using reference TRBV7-9 and TRBJ1-2, is DTGVSQNPRHKITKRGQNVTFRCDPISEHNRLYWYRQTLGQGPEFLTYFQNEAQLEKSRLLSDRFSAERPKGSFSTLEIQRTEQGDSAMYLCASSSTTGAYGYTFGSGTRLTVV.

A word on this clone: One end of the junction is discordant with germline, which a read error may explain. This chain joins TRBV7-7 and TRBJ2-3, with 7 bases that match TRBD2. There are 13 residues in the CDR3. CDR1 is SSHAT, CDR2 FNYEAQ, per germline (reference sequence). The CDR3 DNA is TGTGCTAGCAGCTTTGGGGGGGGAGATACGCAGTATTTT. Translation: CASSFGGGDTQYF.

The chain joins TRBV7-9 to TRBJ1-2; TRBD1 aligns across 7 bases. CDR3 size: 16 residues. Germline assignment: CDR1 SEHNR and CDR2 FQNEAQ (reference sequence). Trimming removed 2 bases from V and 2 bases from J; junction bases left unmatched: 8. The CDR3 is CASSLIRGTENYGYTF. CDR3 nucleotide sequence: TGTGCCAGCAGCTTAATTCGCGGGACAGAAAACTATGGCTACACCTTC. Using reference TRBV7-9 and TRBJ1-2 for the parts outside the CDR3, the full variable domain is DTGVSQNPRHKITKRGQNVTFRCDPISEHNRLYWYRQTLGQGPEFLTYFQNEAQLEKSRLLSDRFSAERPKGSFSTLEIQRTEQGDSAMYLCASSLIRGTENYGYTFGSGTRLTVV.

The chain employs TRBV7-9 and TRBJ1-5; no reliable D call. The CDR3 length is 13 residues. V lost 1 base and J lost 4, with 5 bases in between. Germline assignment: CDR1 SEHNR and CDR2 FQNEAQ (reference sequence). CDR3 sequence reads: CASSLDGNQPQHF. In DNA form, the CDR3 reads TGTGCCAGCAGCTTAGACGGGAATCAGCCCCAGCATTTT. The whole variable domain, remainder taken from reference TRBV7-9 and TRBJ1-5, is DTGVSQNPRHKITKRGQNVTFRCDPISEHNRLYWYRQTLGQGPEFLTYFQNEAQLEKSRLLSDRFSAERPKGSFSTLEIQRTEQGDSAMYLCASSLDGNQPQHFGDGTRLSIL.

The rearrangement joins TRBV29-1 to TRBJ1-2; 11 bases map to TRBD1. This CDR3 has 14 residues. Germline V gene sequence: CDR1 SQVTM, CDR2 ANQGSEA. V was pared by 4 bases and J by 4 bases, with 5 bases of the junction left unmatched. Here the CDR3 reads CSVGTGGTSYGYTF. CDR3 bases: TGCAGCGTTGGGACAGGGGGCACTTCCTATGGCTACACCTTC.

The chain is built from TRBV7-9 and TRBJ1-2; 8 bases match TRBD1. The CDR3 has 11 amino acids. The germline CDR1 and CDR2 sequences are SEHNR and FQNEAQ (reference sequence). The CDR3 spells CASDRGSGYTF. For the CDR3, the DNA is TGTGCGAGTGACAGGGGTAGTGGCTACACCTTC. Drawing the rest from reference TRBV7-9 and TRBJ1-2, the complete variable domain is DTGVSQNPRHKITKRGQNVTFRCDPISEHNRLYWYRQTLGQGPEFLTYFQNEAQLEKSRLLSDRFSAERPKGSFSTLEIQRTEQGDSAMYLCASDRGSGYTFGSGTRLTVV.

This clone has a handful of counts. This chain connects TRBV4-1 to TRBJ1-2; D is ambiguous. V lost 5 bases to trimming and J lost 1 base, with 11 bases between them. This CDR3 is built from 14 residues. From germline, CDR1 is MGHRA and CDR2 YSYEKL. The CDR3 DNA reads TGCGCCAGCAGCGCCCCGATCGGTAACTATGGCTACACCTTC. Translated: CASSAPIGNYGYTF.

A few counts support this clone. J is TRBJ2-3 and V is TRBV7-2; perhaps TRBD2 as D (6 bases). The V end was cut by 7 bases, the J end by 5 bases, with 13 bases between. Germline CDR1 is SGHTA and CDR2 is FQGNSA. The CDR3 runs to 13 residues. In DNA form, the CDR3 reads TGTGCCAGCACCCTCGGAGGGAAAGATACGCAGTATTTT. Protein sequence: CASTLGGKDTQYF. The full variable domain, rest sourced from reference TRBV7-2 and TRBJ2-3, is GAGVSQSPSNKVTEKGKDVELRCDPISGHTALYWYRQSLGQGLEFLIYFQGNSAPDKSGLPSDRFSAERTGGSVSTLTIQRTQQEDSAVYLCASTLGGKDTQYFGPGTRLTVL.

The rearrangement joins TRBV7-8 to TRBJ2-1; D remains ambiguous. Trimming took off 5 bases at V and 4 bases at J, with 15 bases between the two ends. The CDR3 contains 15 residues. Germline V gene sequence: CDR1 SGHVS, CDR2 FQNEAQ. CDR3 in amino acids: CASSGSPGTYNEQFF. The CDR3 DNA reads as TGTGCCAGCAGCGGAAGTCCGGGTACGTACAATGAGCAGTTCTTC. The variable domain in full, completed from reference TRBV7-8 and TRBJ2-1, reads GAGVSQSPRYKVAKRGQDVALRCDPISGHVSLFWYQQALGQGPEFLTYFQNEAQLDKSGLPSDRFFAERPEGSVSTLKIQRTQQEDSAVYLCASSGSPGTYNEQFFGPGTRLTVL.

This clone has only a few counts. The rearrangement links TRBV5-4 to TRBJ2-1, with 9 bases lining up with TRBD2. In germline, CDR1 is SGHNT, CDR2 YYREEE (reference sequence). CDR3 length: 13 residues. Trimming took 2 bases from V and 9 from J; bases not matched to a gene: 3. DNA of the CDR3: TGTGCCAGCAGCTTTGTGACTAGCGGTGAGCAGTTCTTC. Amino acid sequence: CASSFVTSGEQFF.

The rearrangement joins TRBV2 to TRBJ2-2, with a tentative D call TRBD2 (5 bases). The CDR3 has 13 residues. V dropped 6 bases and J dropped 8 bases, with 13 bases sitting between them. The V gene's germline CDR1 is SNHLY and CDR2 FYNNEI. The CDR3 coding sequence is TGTGCCAGCAGACTCCGAGGGCGTGGGGAGCTGTTTTTT. It yields the protein CASRLRGRGELFF.

The CDR3 is CASSLAGTSGIRTDTQYF. The CDR3, as DNA: TGTGCCAGCAGCTTGGCCGGGACTAGCGGGATTAGAACAGATACGCAGTATTTT. The genes are TRBV5-4 and TRBJ2-3; 13 positions match TRBD2. V trimming: 0 bases; J trimming: 3 bases; junction bases outside the gene matches: 7. CDR3 length: 18 residues. Germline V lookup: CDR1 SGHNT, CDR2 YYREEE (reference sequence). Looking up the rest from reference TRBV5-4 and TRBJ2-3 gives the full variable domain: ETGVTQSPTHLIKTRGQQVTLRCSSQSGHNTVSWYQQALGQGPQFIFQYYREEENGRGNFPPRFSGLQFPNYSSELNVNALELDDSALYLCASSLAGTSGIRTDTQYFGPGTRLTVL.

V and J are TRBV7-2 and TRBJ1-1; D remains ambiguous. This CDR3 has 14 amino acids. Trimming left V 4 bases short and J 0 bases short, with 9 bases between. Germline loops: CDR1 SGHTA, CDR2 FQGNSA. The CDR3, as DNA: TGTGCCAGCAGCTCCAACAGAGTGAACACTGAAGCTTTCTTT. This encodes CASSSNRVNTEAFF.

This clone has a handful of counts. V and J are TRBV5-1 and TRBJ2-1; D perhaps matches TRBD1 (6 bases). CDR3 length: 12 amino acids. Germline CDR1 SGHRS, CDR2 YFSETQ. V was shortened by 4 bases and J by 9 bases, with 11 bases between the two germline ends. The CDR3 DNA is TGCGCCAGCAGCCCCCTACAGGGTGAGCAGTTCTTC. Protein: CASSPLQGEQFF.